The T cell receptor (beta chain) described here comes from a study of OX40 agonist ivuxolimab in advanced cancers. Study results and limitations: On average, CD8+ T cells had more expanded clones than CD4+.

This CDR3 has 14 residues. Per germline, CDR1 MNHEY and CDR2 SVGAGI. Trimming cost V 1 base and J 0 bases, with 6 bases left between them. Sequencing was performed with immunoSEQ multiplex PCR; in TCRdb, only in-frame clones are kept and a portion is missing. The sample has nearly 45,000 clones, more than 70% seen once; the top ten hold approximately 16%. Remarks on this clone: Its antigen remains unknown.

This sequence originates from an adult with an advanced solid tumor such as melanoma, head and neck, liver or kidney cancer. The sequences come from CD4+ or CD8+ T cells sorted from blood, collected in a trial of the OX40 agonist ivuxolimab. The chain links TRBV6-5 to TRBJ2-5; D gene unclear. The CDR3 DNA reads TGTGCCAGCAGTTACTTCAACAACCAAGAGACCCAGTACTTC. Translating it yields CASSYFNNQETQYF.